Each of the 29 T cell receptor beta chains below was sequenced from the same sample in a study of T cell responses to AZD1222 COVID-19 vaccine. Libraries were prepared by immunoSEQ multiplex PCR; TCRdb keeps only in-frame clonotypes and omits some of them. The data hold roughly 78,000 clones, with 82% observed a single time. Sample: peripheral blood, taken on day 0 of AZD1222 vaccination. The source is an adult in good health.

This clone was counted once. The chain couples TRBV6-5 to TRBJ1-3; possibly TRBD1 for D (5 bases). The V gene's germline CDR1 is MNHEY and CDR2 SVGAGI. CDR3 length: 15 amino acids. Between the trimmed V and J ends, which lost 2 bases and 4 bases, there was a span of 12 bases. The CDR3 here is CASSYDSTGGNTIYF. In DNA form, the CDR3 reads TGTGCCAGCAGTTACGACAGTACCGGAGGAAACACCATATATTTT.

This chain uses TRBV21-1 with TRBJ1-2; the table's TRBD1 call for D was not verified on the DNA. TRBV21-1 is noted as a pseudogene. CDR3 length: 15 residues. The chain's CDR3 is CASSKGQPNSYGYTF. Here the CDR3 DNA reads TGTGCCAGCAGCAAGGGACAGCCGAATTCCTATGGCTACACCTTC.

The J gene is TRBJ1-6, the V gene TRBV14, with D tentatively TRBD1 (5 bases). CDR1 and CDR2 from the germline V gene are SGHDN and FVKESK. V was clipped by 2 bases and J by 7 bases, with 18 bases between them. This CDR3 contains 17 residues. The CDR3 is CASSQIRGRDENSPLHF. CDR3 DNA sequence: TGTGCCAGCAGCCAAATTAGGGGAAGAGATGAAAATTCACCCCTCCACTTT.

This rearrangement joins TRBV5-4 to TRBJ2-1; 7 bases agree with TRBD1. Germline V gene lookup returns CDR1 SGHNT and CDR2 YYREEE (reference sequence). This CDR3 has 15 amino acids. Trimming took 2 bases from V and 8 from J; bases not matched to a gene: 10. The CDR3 sequence is CASSFDRELQDEQFF. DNA of the CDR3: TGTGCCAGCAGCTTCGACAGGGAGCTCCAGGATGAGCAGTTCTTC.

The rearrangement joins TRBV6-5 to TRBJ2-7; 9 nucleotides match TRBD2. The CDR3 is 16 residues long. Germline V gene data show CDR1 as MNHEY and CDR2 as SVGAGI. The J segment lost 0 bases and the V segment lost 3 bases, leaving 6 bases of the junction unmatched. As DNA, the CDR3 is TGTGCCAGCAGTTATTCTTATAGCGGGAGCTCCTACGAGCAGTACTTC. Its translation is CASSYSYSGSSYEQYF.

The rearrangement uses TRBV30 and TRBJ1-1, with a possible D match to TRBD1 (5 bases). The germline V gene has CDR1 GTSNPN and CDR2 SVGIG (reference sequence). The length of the CDR3 is 14 residues. Trimming took 0 bases from V and 1 from J, leaving 9 bases between them. The CDR3 spells CAWSVSRANTEAFF. The CDR3 coding sequence is TGTGCCTGGAGTGTTAGCAGGGCGAACACTGAAGCTTTCTTT.

J is TRBJ1-4 and V is TRBV19, with 10 bases matching TRBD1. With V trimmed by 2 bases and J by 5 bases, 8 bases remained unmatched. CDR1 is LNHDA, CDR2 SQIVND, per germline (reference sequence). This CDR3 comprises 17 residues. Written as DNA, the CDR3 is TGTGCCAGTAGTATATCCAGCGGGGGACAGGGGAATGAAAAACTGTTTTTT. This gives the protein CASSISSGGQGNEKLFF.

This chain joins TRBV7-8 and TRBJ1-5; TRBD1 matches 7 bases. The germline gives CDR1 SGHVS, CDR2 FQNEAQ. V shed 5 bases and J 2 bases; nucleotides not matched to a gene: 3. The CDR3 sequence is 14 residues long. CDR3 region: CASSPGQGNQPQHF. CDR3 bases: TGTGCCAGCAGCCCAGGACAGGGCAATCAGCCCCAGCATTTT.

This chain connects TRBV9 to TRBJ2-3; 9 bases are a match to TRBD2. The CDR3 is 16 amino acids. CDR1 is SGDLS, CDR2 YYNGEE, per germline. Unmatched junction bases numbered 4, after V lost 0 bases and J lost 2 bases. CDR3 nucleotide sequence: TGTGCCAGCAGCGTAGGACTAGCGGAGGTCACAGATACGCAGTATTTT. Protein product: CASSVGLAEVTDTQYF.

V and J are TRBV2 and TRBJ2-7, with TRBD1 matching over 7 bases. Germline CDR1 and CDR2: SNHLY and FYNNEI. The length of the CDR3 is 12 residues. The J segment lost 3 bases and the V segment lost 5 bases, leaving 1 base of the junction unmatched. The CDR3 region is CASSTGVYEQYF. DNA for the CDR3: TGTGCCAGCAGTACAGGGGTCTACGAGCAGTACTTC.

The rearrangement joins TRBV27 to TRBJ2-7, with TRBD1 matching over 9 bases. V lost 5 bases to trimming and J lost 3 bases; unmatched junction nucleotides: 5. Germline loops: CDR1 MNHEY, CDR2 SMNVEV (reference sequence). The CDR3 loop spans 14 amino acids. The CDR3 region has the DNA TGTGCCAGCAGTGCTAAGGACAGGGGCTACGAGCAGTACTTC. Protein product: CASSAKDRGYEQYF.

The rearrangement uses TRBV19 and TRBJ2-7; 9 bases fit TRBD1. V was pared by 3 bases and J by 6 bases, with 12 bases of the junction left unmatched. CDR3 size: 16 residues. CDR1 and CDR2 from the germline V gene are LNHDA and SQIVND (reference sequence). The CDR3 nucleotides are TGTGCCAGTAGTATCCCTACCGGGACAGGGTCCCCCGAGCAGTACTTC. Its protein product is CASSIPTGTGSPEQYF.

The chain recombines TRBV5-1 with TRBJ2-5, with TRBD2 matching over 11 bases. J was trimmed by 5 bases and V by 0 bases; bases with no gene match: 3. Germline V gives CDR1 SGHRS, CDR2 YFSETQ. This CDR3 is built from 15 residues. The CDR3 reads CASSLGSSGGETQYF. CDR3 bases: TGCGCCAGCAGCTTGGGCTCTAGCGGGGGGGAGACCCAGTACTTC.

In its sample, this clone was seen once. This rearrangement joins TRBV10-3 to TRBJ2-3; either TRBD1 or TRBD2 may fit D (6 bases each). This CDR3 comprises 14 residues. CDR1 is ENHRY, CDR2 SYGVKD, per germline. The V gene lost 8 bases and the J gene lost 1 base, with 13 bases spanning the gap. CDR3 in DNA: TGTGCCATCGGAAAGGGGGAGGGCACAGATACGCAGTATTTT. It is translated as CAIGKGEGTDTQYF.

The rearrangement links TRBV6-5 to TRBJ1-1; weak D call: TRBD1 (5 bases). Germline V gives CDR1 MNHEY, CDR2 SVGAGI. The V gene lost 4 bases and the J gene lost 7 bases, with 22 bases spanning the gap. The length of the CDR3 is 16 residues. Here the CDR3 DNA reads TGTGCCAGCAGTTCCCCCTTAGGGGCCGGAACAGGTGAAGCTTTCTTT. Amino acid sequence: CASSSPLGAGTGEAFF.

This chain links TRBV7-9 with TRBJ2-5; D is undetermined. V lost 3 bases, J lost 1 base, and 0 bases lay in between. Looked up from germline, CDR1 is SEHNR and CDR2 is FQNEAQ (reference sequence). This CDR3 spans 11 amino acids. Here the CDR3 reads CASSFQETQYF. CDR3 DNA sequence: TGTGCCAGCAGCTTCCAAGAGACCCAGTACTTC.

J is TRBJ2-1 and V is TRBV11-3; 11 bases match TRBD2. The germline gives CDR1 SGHNT, CDR2 YENEEA. V trimming: 5 bases; J trimming: 15 bases; junction bases outside the gene matches: 9. The CDR3 runs to 13 residues. The DNA for the CDR3 is TGTGCCAGCAGCCCCACTACTAGCGGGAGCCCGTTCTTC. This encodes CASSPTTSGSPFF.

V is TRBV12-3 or TRBV12-4 and J is TRBJ1-2, with D perhaps matching TRBD1 (5 bases). This CDR3 has 12 residues. The V end lost 6 bases, the J end lost 4 bases, and 9 bases lay between the germline ends. The CDR3 region has the DNA TGTGCCAGCAGACAGGACGGCTATGGCTACACCTTC. Protein: CASRQDGYGYTF.

The rearrangement links TRBV6-5 to TRBJ2-7, with 8 bases that match TRBD2. V was clipped by 0 bases and J by 0 bases; unmatched bases: 1. CDR3 length: 15 residues. Germline-derived CDR1 and CDR2 are MNHEY and SVGAGI. The CDR3, as DNA: TGTGCCAGCAGTTACTCTAGCGGGGCCTCCTACGAGCAGTACTTC. Translating gives CASSYSSGASYEQYF.

The gene calls are TRBV19 and TRBJ1-1; 8 bases align to TRBD1. Germline V gene data show CDR1 as LNHDA and CDR2 as SQIVND (reference sequence). This CDR3 has 14 amino acids. Trimming took 4 bases from V and 0 from J; bases not matched to a gene: 1. For the CDR3, the DNA is TGTGCCAGTAGTACAGGGGGCCTGAACACTGAAGCTTTCTTT. Protein product: CASSTGGLNTEAFF.

The gene calls are TRBV10-3 and TRBJ1-1, with unresolved D. The CDR3 loop spans 16 amino acids. V gave up 3 bases and J gave up 0 bases, with 14 bases separating them. Looked up from germline, CDR1 is ENHRY and CDR2 is SYGVKD. CDR3: CAISDNGPAMNTEAFF. DNA of the CDR3: TGTGCCATCAGTGATAACGGACCCGCCATGAACACTGAAGCTTTCTTT.

The chain uses TRBV7-2 and TRBJ1-1; a weak D match, TRBD1 (5 bases). V shed 0 bases and J shed 3 bases, with 14 bases lying between them. Germline-derived CDR1 and CDR2 are SGHTA and FQGNSA. The CDR3 has 16 residues. CDR3 loop: CASSLARAGGYTEAFF. CDR3 nucleotide sequence: TGTGCCAGCAGCTTAGCGCGCGCGGGGGGGTACACTGAAGCTTTCTTT.

The chain links TRBV7-2 to TRBJ1-2, with D tentatively TRBD1 (5 bases). The CDR3 runs 14 residues. Trimming left V 2 bases short and J 2 bases short, with 9 bases between. CDR1 SGHTA and CDR2 FQGNSA come from the germline V gene. The CDR3 sequence: CASSLNGGNYGYTF. The CDR3 coding sequence is TGTGCCAGCAGCTTAAACGGGGGGAACTATGGCTACACCTTC.

In this sample, this clone turned up a few times. The gene calls are TRBV7-2 and TRBJ2-7, with 9 bases that match TRBD2. Germline CDR1 and CDR2: SGHTA and FQGNSA. The CDR3 runs 16 residues. Trimming cost V 5 bases and J 5 bases; bases outside gene matches: 13. CDR3 DNA sequence: TGTGCCAGCAGCCGTATGGGACTAGCAGCCTCTGACGAGCAGTACTTC. Translating gives CASSRMGLAASDEQYF.

V gene TRBV7-3 combines with J gene TRBJ2-3; 11 bases are shared with TRBD2. There are 16 residues in the CDR3. Per germline, CDR1 SGHTA and CDR2 FQGTGA. J gave up 3 bases and V 2 bases, and 4 bases lay outside the gene matches. CDR3 sequence: CASSLGLAGGTDTQYF. The DNA of the CDR3 is TGTGCCAGCAGCTTAGGGCTAGCGGGGGGAACAGATACGCAGTATTTT.

The chain combines TRBV6-5 with TRBJ1-1; D is unresolved. The CDR3 sequence is 14 residues long. V lost 2 bases, J lost 6 bases, and 13 bases lay in between. CDR1 is MNHEY, CDR2 SVGAGI, per germline. The CDR3 is CASSYPGGEAEAFF. Here the CDR3 DNA reads TGTGCCAGCAGTTACCCCGGTGGGGAGGCTGAAGCTTTCTTT.

This chain uses TRBV3-1 (or the pseudogene TRBV3-2) with TRBJ2-1; 9 nucleotides align to TRBD1. V was clipped by 1 base and J by 6 bases; unmatched bases: 4. Per germline, CDR1 LGHDT and CDR2 YNNKEL (reference sequence). The CDR3 runs 15 residues. CDR3 region: CASSQVPDRGNEQFF. The CDR3 DNA is TGTGCCAGCAGCCAAGTCCCGGACAGGGGCAATGAGCAGTTCTTC.

Here the CDR3 DNA reads TGTGCCAGCAGCTTAGGGGTAGCGGGAGAGAATGAGCAGTTCTTC. Encoded protein: CASSLGVAGENEQFF. The V gene is TRBV11-3, the J gene TRBJ2-1; 9 positions match TRBD2. Per germline, CDR1 SGHNT and CDR2 YENEEA. V trimming: 1 base; J trimming: 7 bases; junction bases outside the gene matches: 5. The CDR3 spans 15 residues.

V is TRBV24-1 and J is TRBJ1-2; the D is unclear. Germline lookup yields CDR1 KGHDR and CDR2 SFDVKD. The CDR3 spans 12 residues. Trimming cost V 6 bases and J 7 bases, with 11 bases left between them. CDR3 in DNA: TGTGCCACCAGTACCGATGCCGGTGGCTACACCTTC. It is translated as CATSTDAGGYTF.